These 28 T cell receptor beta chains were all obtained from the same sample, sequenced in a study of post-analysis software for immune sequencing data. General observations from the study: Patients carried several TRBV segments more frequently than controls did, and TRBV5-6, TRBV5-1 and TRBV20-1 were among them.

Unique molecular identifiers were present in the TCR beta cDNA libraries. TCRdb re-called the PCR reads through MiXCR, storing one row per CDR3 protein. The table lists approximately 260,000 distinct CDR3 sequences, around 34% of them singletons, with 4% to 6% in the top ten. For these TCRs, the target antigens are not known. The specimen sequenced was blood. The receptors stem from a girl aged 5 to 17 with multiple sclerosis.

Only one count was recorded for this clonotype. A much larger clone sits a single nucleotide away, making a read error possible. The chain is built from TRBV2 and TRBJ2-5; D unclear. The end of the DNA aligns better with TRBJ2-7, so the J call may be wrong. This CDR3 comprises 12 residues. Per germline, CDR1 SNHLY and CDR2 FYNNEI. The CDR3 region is CASRGRIYEQYF. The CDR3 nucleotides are TGTGCCAGCAGGGGCCGGATCTACGAGCAGTACTTC.

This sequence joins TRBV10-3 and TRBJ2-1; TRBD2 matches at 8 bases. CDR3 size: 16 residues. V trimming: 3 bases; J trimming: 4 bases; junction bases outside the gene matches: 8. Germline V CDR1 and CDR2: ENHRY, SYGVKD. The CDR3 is CAISDMREDRYNEQFF. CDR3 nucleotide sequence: TGTGCCATCAGTGATATGCGGGAGGACCGGTACAATGAGCAGTTCTTC.

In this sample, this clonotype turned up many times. In nucleotides, the CDR3 is TGTGCCAGCAGCTTAACTCTGTCAGATACGCAGTATTTT. This gives the protein CASSLTLSDTQYF. The V call is TRBV11-2, the J call TRBJ2-3; D gene unclear. This CDR3 spans 13 amino acids. Trimming removed 2 bases from V and 4 bases from J, with 7 bases in between. Germline lookup yields CDR1 SGHAT and CDR2 FQNNGV. Based on the CDR3 plus reference TRBV11-2 and TRBJ2-3, the full variable domain is EAGVAQSPRYKIIEKRQSVAFWCNPISGHATLYWYQQILGQGPKLLIQFQNNGVVDDSQLPKDRFSAERLKGVDSTLKIQPAKLEDSAVYLCASSLTLSDTQYFGPGTRLTVL.

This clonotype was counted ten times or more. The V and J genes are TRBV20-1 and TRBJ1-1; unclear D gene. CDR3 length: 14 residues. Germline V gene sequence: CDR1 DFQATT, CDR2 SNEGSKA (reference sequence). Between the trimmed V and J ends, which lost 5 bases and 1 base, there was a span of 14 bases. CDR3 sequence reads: CSAVQRGSNTEAFF. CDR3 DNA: TGCAGTGCTGTTCAACGGGGATCGAACACTGAAGCTTTCTTT.

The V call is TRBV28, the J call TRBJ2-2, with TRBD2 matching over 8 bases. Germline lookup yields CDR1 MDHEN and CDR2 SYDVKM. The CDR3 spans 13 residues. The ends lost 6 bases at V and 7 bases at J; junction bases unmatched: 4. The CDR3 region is CASRITSGGELFF. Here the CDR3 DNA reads TGTGCCAGCAGAATCACTAGCGGCGGGGAGCTGTTTTTT.

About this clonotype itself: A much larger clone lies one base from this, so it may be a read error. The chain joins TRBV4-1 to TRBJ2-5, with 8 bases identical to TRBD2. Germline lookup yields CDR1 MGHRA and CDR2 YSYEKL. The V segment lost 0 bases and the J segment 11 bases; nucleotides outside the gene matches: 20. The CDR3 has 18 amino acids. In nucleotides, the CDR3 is TGCGCCAGCAGCCAAGATTCCGTTTTAGCGGGAACCTACAATGAGCAGTACTTC. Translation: CASSQDSVLAGTYNEQYF.

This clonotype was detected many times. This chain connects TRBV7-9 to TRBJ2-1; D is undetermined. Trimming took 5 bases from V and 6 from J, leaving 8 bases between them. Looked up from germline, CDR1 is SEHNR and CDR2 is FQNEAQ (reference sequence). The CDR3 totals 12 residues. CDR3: CASSIPGNEQFF. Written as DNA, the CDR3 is TGTGCCAGCAGCATTCCGGGCAATGAGCAGTTCTTC.

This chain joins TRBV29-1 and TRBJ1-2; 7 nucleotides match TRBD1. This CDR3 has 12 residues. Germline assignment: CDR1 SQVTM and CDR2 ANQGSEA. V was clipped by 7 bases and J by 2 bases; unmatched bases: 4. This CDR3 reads CSAQDRNYGYTF. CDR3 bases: TGCAGCGCCCAGGACAGGAACTATGGCTACACCTTC.

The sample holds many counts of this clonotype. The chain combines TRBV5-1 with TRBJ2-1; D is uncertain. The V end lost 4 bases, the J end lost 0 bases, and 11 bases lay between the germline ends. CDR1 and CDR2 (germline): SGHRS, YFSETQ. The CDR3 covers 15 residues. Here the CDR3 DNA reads TGCGCCAGCAGCCAAGACCGGAGCTCCTACAATGAGCAGTTCTTC. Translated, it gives CASSQDRSSYNEQFF.

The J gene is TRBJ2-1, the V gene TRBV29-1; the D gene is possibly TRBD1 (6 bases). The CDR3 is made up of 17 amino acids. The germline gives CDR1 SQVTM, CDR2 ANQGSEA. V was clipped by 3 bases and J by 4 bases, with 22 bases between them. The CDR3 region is CSVEVWETGISYNEQFF. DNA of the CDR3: TGCAGCGTTGAGGTGTGGGAAACAGGGATATCTTACAATGAGCAGTTCTTC.

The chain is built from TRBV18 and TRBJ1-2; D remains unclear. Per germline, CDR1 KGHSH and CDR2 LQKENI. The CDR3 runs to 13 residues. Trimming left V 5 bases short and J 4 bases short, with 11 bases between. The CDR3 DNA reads TGTGCCAGCTCAGGACCAGAGTCCTATGGCTACACCTTC. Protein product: CASSGPESYGYTF.

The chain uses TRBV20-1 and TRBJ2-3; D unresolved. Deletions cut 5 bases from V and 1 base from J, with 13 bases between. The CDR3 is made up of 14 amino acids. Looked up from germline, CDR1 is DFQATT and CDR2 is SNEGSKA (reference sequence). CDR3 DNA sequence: TGCAGTGCTTTTGGGCCTGTCCGCACAGATACGCAGTATTTT. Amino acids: CSAFGPVRTDTQYF.

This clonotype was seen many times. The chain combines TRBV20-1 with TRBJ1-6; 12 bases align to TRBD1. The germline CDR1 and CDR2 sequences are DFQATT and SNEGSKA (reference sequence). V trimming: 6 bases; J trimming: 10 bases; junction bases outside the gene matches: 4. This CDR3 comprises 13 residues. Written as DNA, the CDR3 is TGCAGTGCCAGGGACAGGGGGCAATCACCCCTCCACTTT. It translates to CSARDRGQSPLHF.

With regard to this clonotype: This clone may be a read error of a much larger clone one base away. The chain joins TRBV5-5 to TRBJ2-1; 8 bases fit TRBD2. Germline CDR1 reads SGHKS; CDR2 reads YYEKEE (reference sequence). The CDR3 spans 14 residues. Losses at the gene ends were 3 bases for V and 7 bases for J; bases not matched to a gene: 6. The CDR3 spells CASSWVQRENEQFF. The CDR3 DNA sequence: TGTGCCAGCAGCTGGGTACAGCGGGAGAATGAGCAGTTCTTC.

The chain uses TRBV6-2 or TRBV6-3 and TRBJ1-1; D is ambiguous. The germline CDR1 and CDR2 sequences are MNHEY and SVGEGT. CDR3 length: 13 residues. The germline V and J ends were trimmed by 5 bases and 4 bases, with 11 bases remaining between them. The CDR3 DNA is TGTGCCAGCAGTCCCTTTCGTGGCACTGAAGCTTTCTTT. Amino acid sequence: CASSPFRGTEAFF.

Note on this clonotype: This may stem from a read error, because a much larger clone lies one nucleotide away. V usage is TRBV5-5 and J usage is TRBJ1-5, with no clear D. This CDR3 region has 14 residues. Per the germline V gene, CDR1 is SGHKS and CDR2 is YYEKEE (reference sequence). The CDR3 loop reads CASSSGQLNQPRHF. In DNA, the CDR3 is TGTGCCAGCAGCTCGGGCCAGTTAAATCAGCCCCGGCATTTT. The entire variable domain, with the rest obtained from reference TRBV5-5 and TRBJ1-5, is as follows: DAGVTQSPTHLIKTRGQQVTLRCSPISGHKSVSWYQQVLGQGPQFIFQYYEKEERGRGNFPDRFSARQFPNYSSELNVNALLLGDSALYLCASSSGQLNQPRHFGDGTRLSIL.

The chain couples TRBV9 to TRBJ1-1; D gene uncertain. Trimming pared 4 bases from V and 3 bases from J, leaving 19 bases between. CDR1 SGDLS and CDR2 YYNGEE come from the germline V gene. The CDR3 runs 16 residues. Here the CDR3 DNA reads TGTGCCAGCAGCCTACGCGGTCTCGCTACGGACACTGAAGCTTTCTTT. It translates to CASSLRGLATDTEAFF.

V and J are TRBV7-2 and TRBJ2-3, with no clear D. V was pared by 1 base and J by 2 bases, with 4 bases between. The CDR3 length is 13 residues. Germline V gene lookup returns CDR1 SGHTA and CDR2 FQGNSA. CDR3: CASSLEATDTQYF. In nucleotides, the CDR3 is TGTGCCAGCAGCTTAGAGGCCACAGATACGCAGTATTTT.

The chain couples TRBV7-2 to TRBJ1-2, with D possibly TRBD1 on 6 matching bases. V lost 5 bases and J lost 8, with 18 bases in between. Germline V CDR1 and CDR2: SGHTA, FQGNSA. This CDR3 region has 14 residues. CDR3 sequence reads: CASSDPGHPAGYTF. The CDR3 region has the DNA TGTGCCAGCAGCGATCCGGGACACCCAGCAGGCTACACCTTC.

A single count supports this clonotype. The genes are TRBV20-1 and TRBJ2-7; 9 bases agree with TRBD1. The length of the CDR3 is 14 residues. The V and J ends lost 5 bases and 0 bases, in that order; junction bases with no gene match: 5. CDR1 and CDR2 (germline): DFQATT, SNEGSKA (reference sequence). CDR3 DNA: TGCAGTGCTGGGGGACAGGGAAGCTCCTACGAGCAGTACTTC. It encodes CSAGGQGSSYEQYF.

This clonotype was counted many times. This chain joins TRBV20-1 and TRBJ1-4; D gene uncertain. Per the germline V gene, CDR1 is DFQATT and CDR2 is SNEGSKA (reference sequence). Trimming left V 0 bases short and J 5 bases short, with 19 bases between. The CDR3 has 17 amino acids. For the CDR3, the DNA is TGCAGTGCTAGAGATAGTACCGCCGCCTGGGCGAATGAAAAACTGTTTTTT. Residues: CSARDSTAAWANEKLFF.

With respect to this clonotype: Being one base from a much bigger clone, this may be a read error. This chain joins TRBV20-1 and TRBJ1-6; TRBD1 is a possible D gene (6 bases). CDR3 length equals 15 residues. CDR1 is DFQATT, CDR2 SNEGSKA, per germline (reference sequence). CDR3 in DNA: TGCAGTGCTTCGCAGGGGAGCTCCTATAATTCACCCCCCCACTTT. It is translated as CSASQGSSYNSPPHF.

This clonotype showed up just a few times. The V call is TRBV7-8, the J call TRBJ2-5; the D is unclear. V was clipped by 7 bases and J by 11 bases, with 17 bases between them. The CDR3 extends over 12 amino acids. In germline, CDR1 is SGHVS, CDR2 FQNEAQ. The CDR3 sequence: CASNRLINEQYF. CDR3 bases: TGTGCCAGCAACCGCCTAATTAATGAGCAGTACTTC.

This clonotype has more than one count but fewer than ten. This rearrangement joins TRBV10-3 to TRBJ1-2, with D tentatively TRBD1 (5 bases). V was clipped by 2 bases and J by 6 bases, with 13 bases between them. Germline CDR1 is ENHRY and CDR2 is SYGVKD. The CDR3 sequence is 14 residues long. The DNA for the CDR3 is TGTGCCATCAGTGAGGCCCTGGGACTTGATGGCTACACCTTC. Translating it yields CAISEALGLDGYTF.

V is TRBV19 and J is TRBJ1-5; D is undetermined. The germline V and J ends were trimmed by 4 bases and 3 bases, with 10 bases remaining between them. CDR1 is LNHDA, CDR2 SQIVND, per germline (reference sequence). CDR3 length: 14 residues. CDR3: CASSKASANQPQHF. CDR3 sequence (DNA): TGTGCCAGTAGTAAGGCAAGCGCCAATCAGCCCCAGCATTTT.

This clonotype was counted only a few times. In nucleotides, the CDR3 is TGTGCCAGCAGCCAGGCCTTAGGGGGTACACCCCTCCACTTT. It codes for CASSQALGGTPLHF. The rearrangement uses TRBV3-1 and TRBJ1-6; perhaps TRBD1 as D (6 bases). Trimming took 3 bases from V and 11 from J, leaving 14 bases between them. Germline V gene data show CDR1 as LGHDT and CDR2 as YNNKEL (reference sequence). This CDR3 has 14 residues.

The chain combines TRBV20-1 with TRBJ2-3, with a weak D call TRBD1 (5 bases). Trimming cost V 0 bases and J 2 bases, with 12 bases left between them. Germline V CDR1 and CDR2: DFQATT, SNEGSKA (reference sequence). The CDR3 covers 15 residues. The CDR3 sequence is CSARDIGVTTDTQYF. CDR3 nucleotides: TGCAGTGCTAGAGATATAGGGGTCACCACAGATACGCAGTATTTT.

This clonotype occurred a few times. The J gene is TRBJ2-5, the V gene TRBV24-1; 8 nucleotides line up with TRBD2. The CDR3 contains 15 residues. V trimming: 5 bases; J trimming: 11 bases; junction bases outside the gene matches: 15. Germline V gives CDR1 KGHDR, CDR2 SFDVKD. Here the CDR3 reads CATSGELAGGNEQYF. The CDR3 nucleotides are TGTGCCACCAGTGGCGAACTCGCGGGAGGCAATGAGCAGTACTTC.